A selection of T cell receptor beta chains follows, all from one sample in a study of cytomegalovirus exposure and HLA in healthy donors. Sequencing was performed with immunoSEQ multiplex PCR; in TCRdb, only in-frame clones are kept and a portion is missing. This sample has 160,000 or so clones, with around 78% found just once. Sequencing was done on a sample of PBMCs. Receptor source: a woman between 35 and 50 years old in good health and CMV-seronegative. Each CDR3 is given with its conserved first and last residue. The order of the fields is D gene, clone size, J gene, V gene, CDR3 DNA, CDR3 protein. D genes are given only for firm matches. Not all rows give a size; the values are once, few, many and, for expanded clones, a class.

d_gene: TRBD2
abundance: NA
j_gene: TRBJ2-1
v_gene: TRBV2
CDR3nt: TGTGCCAGCAGTGAAGGGATCTTATCTACTAGCGGGAGTTACAATGAGCAGTTCTTC
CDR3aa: CASSEGILSTSGSYNEQFF

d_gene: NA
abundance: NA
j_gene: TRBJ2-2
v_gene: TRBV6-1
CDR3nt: TGTGCCAGCAGTCCCCGACAGGAGACCGGGGAGCTGTTTTTT
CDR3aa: CASSPRQETGELFF

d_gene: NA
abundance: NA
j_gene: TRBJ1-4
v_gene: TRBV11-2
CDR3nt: TGTGCCAGCAGCTCTGGACAGTTAACGCGGGAAAAACTGTTTTTT
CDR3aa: CASSSGQLTREKLFF

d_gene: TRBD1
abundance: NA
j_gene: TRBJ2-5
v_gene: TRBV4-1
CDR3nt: TGCGCCAGCAGCCAAGATCCGAATTCGGGGCGGCAGGGGGCTGAGACCCAGTACTTC
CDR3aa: CASSQDPNSGRQGAETQYF

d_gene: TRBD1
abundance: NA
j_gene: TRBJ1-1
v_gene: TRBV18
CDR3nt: TGTGCCAGCTCACCAAGGGGGCATAACACTGAAGCTTTCTTT
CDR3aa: CASSPRGHNTEAFF

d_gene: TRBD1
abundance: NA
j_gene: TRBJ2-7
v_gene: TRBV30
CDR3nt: TGTGCCTGGGCCGCCGGACAGGGGCAAGGGCAGTACTTC
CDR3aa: CAWAAGQGQGQYF

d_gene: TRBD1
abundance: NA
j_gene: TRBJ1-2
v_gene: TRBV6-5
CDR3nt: TGTGCCAGCAGTGACAGGGGCCACACCTATGGCTACACCTTC
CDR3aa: CASSDRGHTYGYTF

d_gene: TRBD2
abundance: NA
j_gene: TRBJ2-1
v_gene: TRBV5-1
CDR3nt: TGCGCCAGCAGCTCCGTAGCGGGAGGGGGGGGTGAGCAGTTCTTC
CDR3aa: CASSSVAGGGGEQFF

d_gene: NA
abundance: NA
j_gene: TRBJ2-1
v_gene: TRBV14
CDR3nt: TGTGCCAGCAGCCAAGTTGGGAGACAGTCGGGAGACAATGAGCAGTTCTTC
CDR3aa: CASSQVGRQSGDNEQFF

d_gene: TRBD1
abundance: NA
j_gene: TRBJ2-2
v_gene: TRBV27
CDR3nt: TGTGCCAGCAGTCCCCGGTCCGGGACAGGGCATACCGGGGAGCTGTTTTTT
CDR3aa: CASSPRSGTGHTGELFF

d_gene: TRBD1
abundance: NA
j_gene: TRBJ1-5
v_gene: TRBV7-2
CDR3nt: TGTGCCAGCTCTTGGGCAGGGACAGGGCAGGGGAGACAGCCCCAGCATTTT
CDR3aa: CASSWAGTGQGRQPQHF

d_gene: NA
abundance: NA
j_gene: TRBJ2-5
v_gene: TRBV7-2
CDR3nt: TGTGCCAGCAGCTGGGCTCAAGAGACCCAGTACTTC
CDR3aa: CASSWAQETQYF

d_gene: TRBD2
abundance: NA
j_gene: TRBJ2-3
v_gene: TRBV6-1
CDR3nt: TGTGCCAGCAGTGACATCCTAGCGGGTGGCACAGATACGCAGTATTTT
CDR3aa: CASSDILAGGTDTQYF

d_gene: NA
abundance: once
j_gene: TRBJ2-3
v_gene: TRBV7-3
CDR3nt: TGTGCCAGCAGCCCAAGGGGGGGCAGCACAGATACGCAGTATTTT
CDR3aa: CASSPRGGSTDTQYF

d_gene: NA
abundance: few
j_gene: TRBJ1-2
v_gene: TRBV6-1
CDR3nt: TGTGCCAGCAGTGAAAGCGGGGGGCTCGGGGGCTACACCTTC
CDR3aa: CASSESGGLGGYTF

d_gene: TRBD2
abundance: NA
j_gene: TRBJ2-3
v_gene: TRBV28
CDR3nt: TGTGCCAGCAGTTTGGCGGGAGCCAGCCAAGATACGCAGTATTTT
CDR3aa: CASSLAGASQDTQYF

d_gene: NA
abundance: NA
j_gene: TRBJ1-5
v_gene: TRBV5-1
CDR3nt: TGCGCCAGCAGCTCGGACACGGATCAGCCCCAGCATTTT
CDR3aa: CASSSDTDQPQHF

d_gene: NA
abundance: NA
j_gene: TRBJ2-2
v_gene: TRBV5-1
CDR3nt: TGCGCCAGCAGCTTGACGGGCGGGAAGACCGGGGAGCTGTTTTTT
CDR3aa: CASSLTGGKTGELFF

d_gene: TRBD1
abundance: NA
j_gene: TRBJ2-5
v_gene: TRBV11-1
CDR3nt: TGTGCCAGCAGGTCGGGACAGGCAGCCAAAGAGACCCAGTACTTC
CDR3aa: CASRSGQAAKETQYF

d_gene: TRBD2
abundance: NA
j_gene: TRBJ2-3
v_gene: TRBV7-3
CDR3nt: TGTGCCAGCAGCTTAGGGGGGAGGGCCGTCACAGATACGCAGTATTTT
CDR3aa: CASSLGGRAVTDTQYF

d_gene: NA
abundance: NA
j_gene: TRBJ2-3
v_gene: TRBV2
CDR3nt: TGTGCCAGCAGCAAACTACAGGGCACTAGCACAGATACGCAGTATTTT
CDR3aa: CASSKLQGTSTDTQYF

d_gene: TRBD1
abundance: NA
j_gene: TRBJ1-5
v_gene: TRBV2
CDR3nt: TGTGCCAGCAGTGTCAGAAGGGGCAGGGGGGCTGGGAGCAATCAGCCCCAGCATTTT
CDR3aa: CASSVRRGRGAGSNQPQHF

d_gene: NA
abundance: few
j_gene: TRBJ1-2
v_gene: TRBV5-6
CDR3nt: TGTGCCAGCAGCTTGGTTCAGGGGACGGTGTATGGCTACACCTTC
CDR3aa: CASSLVQGTVYGYTF

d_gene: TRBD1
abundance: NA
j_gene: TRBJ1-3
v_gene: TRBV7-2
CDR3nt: TGTGCCAGCAGCACCGCCACAGGGGGCCACACCATATATTTT
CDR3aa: CASSTATGGHTIYF

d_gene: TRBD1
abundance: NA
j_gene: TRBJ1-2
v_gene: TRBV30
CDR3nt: TGTGCCTGGAAGACAGGGGCTTCTAACTATGGCTACACCTTC
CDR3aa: CAWKTGASNYGYTF

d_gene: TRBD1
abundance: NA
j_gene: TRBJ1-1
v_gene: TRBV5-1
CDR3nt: TGCGCCAGCAGCTTACAGGGGCACACTGAAGCTTTCTTT
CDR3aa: CASSLQGHTEAFF

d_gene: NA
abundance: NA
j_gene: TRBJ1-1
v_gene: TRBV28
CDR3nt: TGTGCCAGCAGTGCCGCGACAGCTCTGAACACTGAAGCTTTCTTT
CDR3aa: CASSAATALNTEAFF

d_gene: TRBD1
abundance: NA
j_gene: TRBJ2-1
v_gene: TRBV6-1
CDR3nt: TGTGCCAGCAGTAACAGGGGTGGTGGTAATGAGCAGTTCTTC
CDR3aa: CASSNRGGGNEQFF

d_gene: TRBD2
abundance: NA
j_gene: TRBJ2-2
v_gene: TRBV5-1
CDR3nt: TGCGCCAGCAGCTCTGGACTAGCGGGAGTTAGTGGGGAGCTGTTTTTT
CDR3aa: CASSSGLAGVSGELFF

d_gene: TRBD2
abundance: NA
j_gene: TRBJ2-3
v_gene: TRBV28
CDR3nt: TGTGCCAGCAGAACCCGGAGACTAGCGGGAACCCTAGATACGCAGTATTTT
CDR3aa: CASRTRRLAGTLDTQYF

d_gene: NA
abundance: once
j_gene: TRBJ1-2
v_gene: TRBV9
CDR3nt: TGTGCCAGCAGCGTAGCTGGCAGGGAATCGGGCGGCTACACCTTC
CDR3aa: CASSVAGRESGGYTF

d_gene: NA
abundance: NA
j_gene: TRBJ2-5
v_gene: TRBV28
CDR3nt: TGTGCCAGCAACCCCCTTCGGGTAGGCAGAGGAGAGACCCAGTACTTC
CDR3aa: CASNPLRVGRGETQYF

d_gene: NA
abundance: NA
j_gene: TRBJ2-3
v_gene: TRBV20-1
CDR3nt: TGCAGTGCTAGTTACTCGGATACGCAGTATTTT
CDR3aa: CSASYSDTQYF

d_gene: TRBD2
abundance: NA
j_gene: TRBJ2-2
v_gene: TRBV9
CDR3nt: TGTGCCAGCAGCCCTAATAGCGGGAGCGGCGCCGGGGAGCTGTTTTTT
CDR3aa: CASSPNSGSGAGELFF

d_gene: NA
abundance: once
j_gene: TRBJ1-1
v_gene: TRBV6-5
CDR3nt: TGTGCCAGCAGTTACTCGGCGAGACATAACACTGAAGCTTTCTTT
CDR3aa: CASSYSARHNTEAFF

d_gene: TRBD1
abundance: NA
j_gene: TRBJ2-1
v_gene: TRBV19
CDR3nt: TGTGCCAGTAGTAGCCGACAGGGGGGTTTGAGTAATGAGCAGTTCTTC
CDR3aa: CASSSRQGGLSNEQFF

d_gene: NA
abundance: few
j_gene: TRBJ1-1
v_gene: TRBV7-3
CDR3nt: TGTGCCAGCAGCTTGGGGGCCTCTAGTGGAGCTGAAGCTTTCTTT
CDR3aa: CASSLGASSGAEAFF

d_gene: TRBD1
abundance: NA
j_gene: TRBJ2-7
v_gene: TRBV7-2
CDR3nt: TGTGCCAGCAGCTTACGCCGGGACAGTCCGGAGCAGTACTTC
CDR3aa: CASSLRRDSPEQYF

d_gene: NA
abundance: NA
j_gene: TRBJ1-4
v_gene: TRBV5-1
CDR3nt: TGCGCCAGCCACTTGGACAACTACAATGAAAAACTGTTTTTT
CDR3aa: CASHLDNYNEKLFF

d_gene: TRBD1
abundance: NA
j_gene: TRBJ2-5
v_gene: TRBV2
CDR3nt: TGTGCCAGCAGCCCTAGACAGGGGGTAGAGACCCAGTACTTC
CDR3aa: CASSPRQGVETQYF

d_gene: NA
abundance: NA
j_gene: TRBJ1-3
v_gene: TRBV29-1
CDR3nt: TGCAGCGTCGCCCCGGTCGGAAACACCATATATTTT
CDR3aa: CSVAPVGNTIYF

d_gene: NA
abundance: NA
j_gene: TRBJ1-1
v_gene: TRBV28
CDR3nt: TGTGCCAGCAGTTTACCTAGGTCCCTTGAAGCTTTCTTT
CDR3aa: CASSLPRSLEAFF

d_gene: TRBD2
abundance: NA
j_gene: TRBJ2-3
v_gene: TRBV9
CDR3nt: TGTGCCAGCAGCTTCCTTATAGCGGGAGCTGGAGATACGCAGTATTTT
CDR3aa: CASSFLIAGAGDTQYF

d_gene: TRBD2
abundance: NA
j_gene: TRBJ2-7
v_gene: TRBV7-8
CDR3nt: TGTGCCAGCAGCCCGACGATAGCGGGGGCCTCCTACGAGCAGTACTTC
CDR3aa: CASSPTIAGASYEQYF

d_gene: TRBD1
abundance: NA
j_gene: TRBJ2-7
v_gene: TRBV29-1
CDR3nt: TGCAGCGCTGGGACAGGGGGCGGATACGAGCAGTACTTC
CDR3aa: CSAGTGGGYEQYF

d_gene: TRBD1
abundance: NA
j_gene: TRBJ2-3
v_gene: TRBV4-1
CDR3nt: TGCGCCAGCAGCCAAGATCCAGGGGGTAGTGGCACAGATACGCAGTATTTT
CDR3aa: CASSQDPGGSGTDTQYF

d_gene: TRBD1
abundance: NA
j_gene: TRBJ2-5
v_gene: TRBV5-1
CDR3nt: TGCGCCAGCAGCTTGATACTTGGACAGGGAAAGGGACCAGAGACCCAGTACTTC
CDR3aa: CASSLILGQGKGPETQYF

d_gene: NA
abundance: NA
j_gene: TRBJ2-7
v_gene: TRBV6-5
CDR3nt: TGTGCCAGCAGTCATTTATACGAGCAGTACTTC
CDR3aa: CASSHLYEQYF

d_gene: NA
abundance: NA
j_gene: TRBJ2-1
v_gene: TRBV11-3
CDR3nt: TGTGCCAGCAGCCACCGGCAGGGTCAGTACAATGAGCAGTTCTTC
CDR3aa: CASSHRQGQYNEQFF

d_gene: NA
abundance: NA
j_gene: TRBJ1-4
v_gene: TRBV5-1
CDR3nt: TGCGCCAGCAGCTTGCGGGGGGCAGATGAAAAACTGTTTTTT
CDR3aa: CASSLRGADEKLFF

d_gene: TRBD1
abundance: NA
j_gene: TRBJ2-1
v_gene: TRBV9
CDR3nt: TGTGCCAGCAGCACGGGACAGGGGATGCGAAATGAGCAGTTCTTC
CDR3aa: CASSTGQGMRNEQFF

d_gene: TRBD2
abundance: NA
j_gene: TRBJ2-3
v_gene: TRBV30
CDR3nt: TGTGCCTGGACTAGCGGGAGTAAAGATACGCAGTATTTT
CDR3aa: CAWTSGSKDTQYF

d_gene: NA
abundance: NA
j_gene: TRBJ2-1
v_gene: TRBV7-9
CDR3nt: TGTGCCAGCAGCACCGGGAATGGGGATGAGCAGTTCTTC
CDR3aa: CASSTGNGDEQFF

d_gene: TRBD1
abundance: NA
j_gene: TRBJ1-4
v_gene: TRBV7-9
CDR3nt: TGTGCCAGCAGCCCCCCGGGACAGCTTAATGAAAAACTGTTTTTT
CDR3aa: CASSPPGQLNEKLFF

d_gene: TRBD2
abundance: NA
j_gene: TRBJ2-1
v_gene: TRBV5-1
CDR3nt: TGCGCCAGCAGCGAGACTAGCGGCAGCTCCTACAATGAGCAGTTCTTC
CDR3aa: CASSETSGSSYNEQFF

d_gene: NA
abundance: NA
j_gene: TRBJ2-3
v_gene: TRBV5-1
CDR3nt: TGCGCCAGCAGCTTGTCACAGGGCATCACAGATACGCAGTATTTT
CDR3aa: CASSLSQGITDTQYF

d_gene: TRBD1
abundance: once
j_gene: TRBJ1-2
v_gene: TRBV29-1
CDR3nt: TGCAGCGTCCCACAGGGGGCACACGGCTATGGCTACACCTTC
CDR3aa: CSVPQGAHGYGYTF